This note documents a single T cell receptor beta chain sequence. Antigen specificity is unknown. Trimming stripped 5 bases from V and 1 base from J, with 14 bases between. The CDR3 is 15 amino acids. Germline-derived CDR1 and CDR2 are SGHAT and FQNNGV. PCR was performed using 60 Vbeta and 13 Jbeta primers. Profiling relied on immunoSEQ multiplex PCR, and the TCRdb table lists in-frame clones only, not all of them. The data show roughly 98,000 clones, with roughly 79% seen just once and roughly 2% held by the top ten. The data stem from a study of cytomegalovirus exposure and HLA in healthy donors. Study results and caveats: Productive status was seen about 90% or about 30% of the time for most TCR beta V segments in an earlier analysis.

The sequencing input was PBMCs. The rearrangement uses TRBV11-2 and TRBJ1-1; maybe TRBD1 (5 bases). The origin of this receptor is a middle-aged man in good health and CMV-seronegative. The DNA of the CDR3 is TGTGCCAGCAGCCCCAGGGAAAAGGAGAACACTGAAGCTTTCTTT. It codes for CASSPREKENTEAFF.